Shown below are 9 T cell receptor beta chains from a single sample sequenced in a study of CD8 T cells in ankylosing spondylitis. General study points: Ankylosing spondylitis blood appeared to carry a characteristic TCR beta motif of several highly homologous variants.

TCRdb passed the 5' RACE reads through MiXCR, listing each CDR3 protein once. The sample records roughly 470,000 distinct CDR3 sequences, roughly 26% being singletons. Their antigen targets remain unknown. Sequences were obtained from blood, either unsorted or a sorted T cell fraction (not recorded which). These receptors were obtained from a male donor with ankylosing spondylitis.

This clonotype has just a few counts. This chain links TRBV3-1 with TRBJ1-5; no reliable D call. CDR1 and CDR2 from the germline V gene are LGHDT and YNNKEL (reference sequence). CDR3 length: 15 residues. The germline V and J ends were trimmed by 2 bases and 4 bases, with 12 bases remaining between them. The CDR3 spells CASSQFAQDNQPQHF. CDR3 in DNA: TGTGCCAGCAGCCAATTCGCCCAGGATAATCAGCCCCAGCATTTT.

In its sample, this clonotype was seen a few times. CDR3 amino acids: CSASSGDTQYF. DNA for the CDR3: TGCAGTGCTAGTAGTGGAGATACGCAGTATTTT. The V gene is TRBV20-1, the J gene TRBJ2-3; D is undetermined. Germline values: CDR1 DFQATT, CDR2 SNEGSKA (reference sequence). Trimming shortened V by 3 bases and J by 5 bases, and 6 bases separated the two germline ends. The CDR3 runs 11 residues.

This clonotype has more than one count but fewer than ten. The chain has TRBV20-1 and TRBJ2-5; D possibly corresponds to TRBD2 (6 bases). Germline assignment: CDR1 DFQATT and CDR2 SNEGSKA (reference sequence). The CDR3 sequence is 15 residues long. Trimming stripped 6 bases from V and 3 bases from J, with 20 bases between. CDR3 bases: TGCAGTGCAGCTGCCGGAGGGCCTGCGGAAGAGACCCAGTACTTC. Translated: CSAAAGGPAEETQYF.

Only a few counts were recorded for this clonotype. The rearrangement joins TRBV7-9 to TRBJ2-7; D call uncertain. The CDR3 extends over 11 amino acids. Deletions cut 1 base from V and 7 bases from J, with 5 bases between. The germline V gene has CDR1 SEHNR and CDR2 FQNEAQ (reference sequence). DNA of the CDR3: TGTGCCAGCAGCTTAGAACGAGAGCAGTACTTC. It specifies CASSLEREQYF.

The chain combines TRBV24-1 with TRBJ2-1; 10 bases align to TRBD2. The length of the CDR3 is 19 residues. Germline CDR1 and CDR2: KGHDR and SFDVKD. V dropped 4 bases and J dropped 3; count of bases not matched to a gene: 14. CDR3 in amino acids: CATSESGTSVPGDYNEQFF. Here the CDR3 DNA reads TGTGCCACCAGTGAGTCCGGGACTAGCGTCCCTGGGGACTACAATGAGCAGTTCTTC.

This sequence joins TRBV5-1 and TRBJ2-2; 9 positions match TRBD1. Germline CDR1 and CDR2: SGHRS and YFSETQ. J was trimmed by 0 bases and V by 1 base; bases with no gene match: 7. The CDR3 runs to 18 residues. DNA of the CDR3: TGCGCCAGCAGCTTGAGGCGGACAGGGGAAGCGAACACCGGGGAGCTGTTTTTT. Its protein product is CASSLRRTGEANTGELFF.

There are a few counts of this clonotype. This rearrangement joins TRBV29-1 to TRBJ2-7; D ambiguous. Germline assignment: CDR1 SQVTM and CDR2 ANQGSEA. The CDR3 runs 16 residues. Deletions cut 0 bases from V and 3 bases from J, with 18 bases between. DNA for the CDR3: TGCAGCGTTGAAGATCTCACAAACCCCTCCTTCTACGAGCAGTACGTC. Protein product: CSVEDLTNPSFYEQYV.

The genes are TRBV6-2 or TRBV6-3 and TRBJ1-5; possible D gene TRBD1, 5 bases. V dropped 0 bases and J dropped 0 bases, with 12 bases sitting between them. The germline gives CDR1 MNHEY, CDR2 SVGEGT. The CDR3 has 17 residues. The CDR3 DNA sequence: TGTGCCAGCAGTTACTCCCGGGGACCGAATAGCAATCAGCCCCAGCATTTT. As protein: CASSYSRGPNSNQPQHF.

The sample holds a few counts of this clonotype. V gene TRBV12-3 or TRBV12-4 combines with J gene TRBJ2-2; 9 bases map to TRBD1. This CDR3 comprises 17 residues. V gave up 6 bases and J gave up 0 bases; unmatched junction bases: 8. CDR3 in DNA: TGTGCCAGCAGCCGGGACAGGGAAACCGCGAACACCGGGGAGCTGTTTTTT. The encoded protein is CASSRDRETANTGELFF.